Each of the 24 T cell receptor beta chains below was sequenced from the same sample in a study of human T cells and chemical hapten exposure. TCRdb ran MiXCR on the 5' RACE reads and lists one entry per CDR3 protein. The sample has 81,000 or so distinct CDR3 sequences; approximately 7.7% are singletons. Extraction of total RNA was performed on unfractionated whole blood. These receptors all come from a male donor in good health.

This rearrangement joins TRBV28 to TRBJ1-1; tentatively, D is TRBD1 (6 bases). Trimming took 3 bases from V and 0 from J, leaving 8 bases between them. The germline V gene encodes CDR1 MDHEN and CDR2 SYDVKM. CDR3 size: 14 residues. The CDR3 sequence: CASSLGGMNTEAFF. CDR3 DNA: TGTGCCAGCAGTTTGGGGGGCATGAACACTGAAGCTTTCTTT.

Many counts were recorded for this clonotype. CDR3 coding DNA: TGTGCCAGCAGCTTAGTGGCTAGCGGGGAGCAGTTCTTC. This gives the protein CASSLVASGEQFF. The chain joins TRBV11-3 to TRBJ2-1, with 8 positions matching TRBD2. The CDR3 extends over 13 amino acids. The V gene end was trimmed by 1 base and the J gene end by 10 bases; junction bases not matched to a gene: 3. CDR1 and CDR2 (germline): SGHNT, YENEEA. Full variable domain (outside the CDR3, taken from reference TRBV11-3 and TRBJ2-1): EAGVVQSPRYKIIEKKQPVAFWCNPISGHNTLYWYLQNLGQGPELLIRYENEEAVDDSQLPKDRFSAERLKGVDSTLKIQPAELGDSAVYLCASSLVASGEQFFGPGTRLTVL.

The J gene is TRBJ1-5, the V gene TRBV6-2 or TRBV6-3, with D possibly being TRBD1 (5 bases). Trimming took 7 bases from V and 4 from J, leaving 14 bases between them. The CDR3 consists of 14 residues. Germline assignment: CDR1 MNHEY and CDR2 SVGEGT. DNA of the CDR3: TGTGCCAGCACCACGGGGACGGTTAATCAGCCCCAGCATTTT. This gives the protein CASTTGTVNQPQHF.

The chain has TRBV27 and TRBJ2-1; D call uncertain. V gave up 3 bases and J gave up 2 bases, with 8 bases separating them. CDR3 length equals 14 residues. CDR1 and CDR2 from the germline V gene are MNHEY and SMNVEV (reference sequence). As DNA, the CDR3 is TGTGCCAGCAGTTTGGCGTACCCCTACAATGAGCAGTTCTTC. Protein: CASSLAYPYNEQFF.

J is TRBJ2-3 and V is TRBV20-1, with D possibly being TRBD1 or TRBD2 (6 bases each). The CDR3 is 15 amino acids. The V end was cut by 5 bases, the J end by 4 bases, with 19 bases between. Germline CDR1 and CDR2: DFQATT and SNEGSKA (reference sequence). The CDR3 nucleotides read TGCAGTGCTCGTAAAGGGGGGAGCGGACCAGATACGCAGTATTTT. Protein: CSARKGGSGPDTQYF.

This clonotype was recorded at least ten times. The rearrangement uses TRBV12-3 or TRBV12-4 and TRBJ2-7, with D hard to call. The CDR3 totals 12 residues. V was clipped by 6 bases and J by 3 bases, with 9 bases between them. The CDR3 loop is CASRGRDYEQYF. CDR3 in DNA: TGTGCCAGCAGAGGACGAGACTACGAGCAGTACTTC.

V gene TRBV5-4 combines with J gene TRBJ2-7; tentatively, D is TRBD1 or TRBD2 (5 bases each). Germline CDR1 SGHNT, CDR2 YYREEE (reference sequence). The CDR3 is 13 residues long. V lost 4 bases and J 6 bases, leaving 14 bases between the germline ends. The CDR3: CASSIGGPGEQYF. CDR3 nucleotide sequence: TGTGCCAGCAGCATTGGGGGTCCCGGCGAGCAGTACTTC.

In this sample, this clonotype turned up many times. This chain uses TRBV7-9 with TRBJ2-5; D unresolved. Germline CDR1 reads SEHNR; CDR2 reads FQNEAQ (reference sequence). This CDR3 comprises 14 residues. V lost 4 bases to trimming and J lost 5 bases, with 14 bases between them. CDR3: CASSSWSGLETQYF. Written as DNA, the CDR3 is TGTGCCAGCAGCTCCTGGTCAGGCTTGGAGACCCAGTACTTC.

This chain connects TRBV29-1 to TRBJ2-3; D not resolved. Germline assignment: CDR1 SQVTM and CDR2 ANQGSEA. V lost 5 bases, J lost 3 bases, and 12 bases lay in between. This CDR3 has 13 residues. CDR3 sequence reads: CSVSESTTDTQYF. CDR3 in DNA: TGCAGCGTTAGTGAGTCGACTACAGATACGCAGTATTTT.

The V gene is TRBV9, the J gene TRBJ2-5, with TRBD1 matching over 8 bases. CDR1 is SGDLS, CDR2 YYNGEE, per germline. V was pared by 4 bases and J by 5 bases, with 13 bases of the junction left unmatched. The CDR3 spans 16 residues. CDR3 region: CASSPRTGSALETQYF. Written as DNA, the CDR3 is TGTGCCAGCAGCCCGCGGACAGGGAGCGCACTTGAGACCCAGTACTTC.

Ten or more counts support this clonotype. This chain joins TRBV19 and TRBJ2-4; D gene unclear. The germline V gene has CDR1 LNHDA and CDR2 SQIVND (reference sequence). The CDR3 is made up of 16 amino acids. Trimming left V 5 bases short and J 0 bases short, with 14 bases between. CDR3 amino acids: CASSSHGDLAKNIQYF. Here the CDR3 DNA reads TGTGCCAGTAGTTCGCACGGTGATCTAGCCAAAAACATTCAGTACTTC. Together with reference TRBV19 and TRBJ2-4, the CDR3 gives the full variable domain: DGGITQSPKYLFRKEGQNVTLSCEQNLNHDAMYWYRQDPGQGLRLIYYSQIVNDFQKGDIAEGYSVSREKKESFPLTVTSAQKNPTAFYLCASSSHGDLAKNIQYFGAGTRLSVL.

This clonotype appeared a few times. The chain uses TRBV20-1 and TRBJ2-6; no reliable D call. The CDR3 consists of 18 residues. The V end lost 3 bases, the J end lost 0 bases, and 18 bases lay between the germline ends. Per the germline V gene, CDR1 is DFQATT and CDR2 is SNEGSKA (reference sequence). As DNA, the CDR3 is TGCAGTGCTAGTCTTTTGGAAAGATCTAGCTCTGGGGCCAACGTCCTGACTTTC. As protein: CSASLLERSSSGANVLTF.

This clonotype was seen more than once but under ten times. The chain recombines TRBV9 with TRBJ2-3; D tentatively reads TRBD1 or TRBD2 (5 bases each). Deletions cut 3 bases from V and 2 bases from J, with 13 bases between. The length of the CDR3 is 15 residues. The germline CDR1 and CDR2 sequences are SGDLS and YYNGEE. The CDR3 here is CASSAGAASTDTQYF. CDR3 DNA sequence: TGTGCCAGCAGCGCCGGGGCCGCGTCCACAGATACGCAGTATTTT.

Many counts were recorded for this clonotype. V is TRBV4-3 and J is TRBJ2-3, with unresolved D. V was clipped by 0 bases and J by 1 base, with 14 bases between them. Germline CDR1 reads LGHNA; CDR2 reads YSLEER. The CDR3 is made up of 17 amino acids. CDR3 in amino acids: CASSQDPTSIGTDTQYF. CDR3 nucleotide sequence: TGCGCCAGCAGCCAAGATCCGACCAGTATAGGCACAGATACGCAGTATTTT.

This clonotype has ten or more counts. V and J are TRBV7-2 and TRBJ2-2, with D unresolved. Germline CDR1 and CDR2: SGHTA and FQGNSA. The germline V and J ends were trimmed by 5 bases and 6 bases, with 7 bases remaining between them. This CDR3 has 12 residues. The CDR3 DNA follows: TGTGCCAGCAGCCTAGGTTCCGGGGAGCTGTTTTTT. This sequence encodes CASSLGSGELFF.

Only a few counts were recorded for this clonotype. The chain uses TRBV19 and TRBJ2-7, with 10 nucleotides matching TRBD2. Per germline, CDR1 LNHDA and CDR2 SQIVND (reference sequence). This CDR3 contains 15 residues. V lost 2 bases and J lost 4; bases outside the gene matches: 5. CDR3 residues: CASSISPGLAYEQYF. For the CDR3, the DNA is TGTGCCAGTAGTATAAGTCCGGGACTAGCGTACGAGCAGTACTTC. Drawing the rest from reference TRBV19 and TRBJ2-7, the complete variable domain is DGGITQSPKYLFRKEGQNVTLSCEQNLNHDAMYWYRQDPGQGLRLIYYSQIVNDFQKGDIAEGYSVSREKKESFPLTVTSAQKNPTAFYLCASSISPGLAYEQYFGPGTRLTVT.

This clonotype was picked up a small number of times. The chain links TRBV6-6 to TRBJ2-3; 7 nucleotides line up with TRBD2. Germline V lookup: CDR1 MNHNY, CDR2 SVGAGI (reference sequence). V gave up 9 bases and J gave up 4 bases; unmatched junction bases: 10. The CDR3 covers 14 residues. DNA for the CDR3: TGTGCCAGTTTGCTGGCGGGAGATCCAGATACGCAGTATTTT. As protein: CASLLAGDPDTQYF.

In this sample, this clonotype turned up a few times. The gene calls are TRBV12-3 or TRBV12-4 and TRBJ1-2; a weak D match, TRBD1 (6 bases). V lost 2 bases to trimming and J lost 5 bases, with 15 bases between them. The CDR3 covers 15 residues. The CDR3 region has the DNA TGTGCCAGCAGTTTAACAGGGCCCTCCTCGTATGGCTACACCTTC. It encodes CASSLTGPSSYGYTF.

This clonotype was seen only a few times. CDR3 sequence (DNA): TGTGCCAGTAGCCCGAGAGCGGGGGGGGAGCAGTACTTC. Translation: CASSPRAGGEQYF. The chain combines TRBV19 with TRBJ2-7; 10 bases agree with TRBD2. With 6 bases clipped from V and 7 bases from J, the junction kept 6 bases outside the gene matches. Germline CDR1 and CDR2: LNHDA and SQIVND (reference sequence). The length of the CDR3 is 13 residues.

The table lists this clonotype with a few counts. The chain combines TRBV18 with TRBJ2-6; the D is unclear. The CDR3 contains 16 residues. Germline V gene lookup returns CDR1 KGHSH and CDR2 LQKENI. V was cut by 3 bases and J by 2 bases, with 11 bases left in between. CDR3 residues: CASSPPDRAGANVLTF. The DNA for the CDR3 is TGTGCCAGCTCACCCCCGGACCGGGCTGGGGCCAACGTCCTGACTTTC. The whole variable domain, filled in from reference TRBV18 and TRBJ2-6, reads NAGVMQNPRHLVRRRGQEARLRCSPMKGHSHVYWYRQLPEEGLKFMVYLQKENIIDESGMPKERFSAEFPKEGPSILRIQQVVRGDSAAYFCASSPPDRAGANVLTFGAGSRLTVL.

In this sample, this clonotype turned up a few times. This sequence joins TRBV9 and TRBJ1-1; weak D call: TRBD1 (5 bases). Trimming removed 0 bases at V and 5 bases at J, with 14 bases between. The CDR3 is made up of 15 amino acids. Germline V gene data show CDR1 as SGDLS and CDR2 as YYNGEE. The DNA for the CDR3 is TGTGCCAGCAGCGTAGGATCAGGGAAGAATACTGAAGCTTTCTTT. Amino acid sequence: CASSVGSGKNTEAFF.

A few counts support this clonotype. V usage is TRBV27 and J usage is TRBJ2-7; the D gene could be TRBD1 or TRBD2 (5 bases each). In germline, CDR1 is MNHEY, CDR2 SMNVEV (reference sequence). V lost 6 bases and J lost 2, with 11 bases in between. The CDR3 has 13 residues. The DNA for the CDR3 is TGTGCCAGCAGCCGGGACGGTACCTACGAGCAGTACTTC. Its protein is CASSRDGTYEQYF.

This clonotype was counted ten times or more. CDR3 amino acids: CASSVTGQSEQYF. CDR3 bases: TGTGCCAGCAGCGTAACGGGGCAATCGGAGCAGTACTTC. The V call is TRBV9, the J call TRBJ2-7, with D perhaps given as TRBD1 or TRBD2 (5 bases each). Deletions cut 1 base from V and 7 bases from J, with 12 bases between. In germline, CDR1 is SGDLS, CDR2 YYNGEE. The CDR3 consists of 13 residues.

With regard to this clonotype: A read error may be the cause here, since a much bigger clone is one base away. This chain joins TRBV5-1 and TRBJ1-6; D gene ambiguous. The length of the CDR3 is 16 residues. Germline loops: CDR1 SGHRS, CDR2 YFSETQ. CDR3 DNA: TGCGCCAGCAGCTTGAGGCAGAACTCCTATAATTCACCCCTCAACTTT. Encoded protein: CASSLRQNSYNSPLNF.